This T cell receptor beta chain originates from a study of blood T cell repertoires in COVID-19 (dated by TCRdb to about 2020). Notes on the research overall: Collaborator samples came from the United States, Italy and Spain and covered acute and convalescent phases of COVID-19. The prospective study material was composed of cDNA or gDNA derived from T cells, B-cell-depleted T cells, or PBMCs. Deeply sampled blood TCRbeta repertoires from subjects exposed to, actively infected with, or recovered from COVID-19 were included in the dataset. The repertoires were released in a freely available public database intended as a resource for research on the immune response to SARS-CoV-2. The samples were drawn from two sources: the first 160 participants of the ongoing ImmuneRACE study, and 950 to 1,500 subjects contributed by 6 global collaborators. Nearly every sample came with metadata listing a de-identified subject ID, COVID-19 status, age in years and sex. Where HLA class I and class II types were available, the types were taken from metadata supplied by the sample provider, not from assay-based typing. Broad study findings and their caveats: Clinical and demographic metadata were provided uncurated, with the amount varying by source and participant.

For this clone: The target of this receptor is not known. Base qualities were left out, and no much larger clone turns up one base away.

TCRbeta CDR3 regions were amplified from genomic DNA using the immunoSEQ Assay, a bias-controlled multiplex PCR. In the authors' own workflow: The number of nucleated cells in each sample was estimated from the amplification of reference gene primers within the assay. To quantify the absolute abundance of each unique TCRbeta CDR3 rearrangement, sequence reads were collapsed and filtered. For each sample, productive Simpson clonality was calculated by taking the square root of Simpson's diversity index across productive rearrangements. Entries here come from immuneACCESS through TCRdb and include only in-frame sequences with V and J called. Some clones fail to appear in such tables; in the studies checked, an unresolved V gene covers under half of the shortfall, and the cause of the remainder is unknown. V and J calls and clone size come straight from that table; D and trimming were deduced from the DNA. A total of under 130,000 clones appear in this sample, about 90% of them only once. 6.2% of the sample goes to the ten largest clones.

CDR1 SGHKS and CDR2 YYEKEE are derived from the germline V gene (reference sequence). Relative to germline, V is 0 bases shorter and J is 2 bases shorter, with 11 bases between their ends. From the cysteine through the phenylalanine, the CDR3 covers 15 amino acids. Left in the record is the CDR3 DNA by itself, 45 bases read in frame from the first base. Collaborating institutions collected whole blood in K2EDTA tubes following their own protocols. For TCRbeta analysis, collaborators shipped samples as frozen whole blood, isolated PBMCs, or DNA extracted from either of those sample types. Sequences were obtained from peripheral blood. The sequence is built from TRBV5-5 and TRBJ1-1; the D gene is possibly TRBD1, with 6 bases matching. The sequence came from a human donor in a cohort sampled during active COVID-19. The CDR3 corresponds to CASSLVGQRNTEAFF. The bases are TGTGCCAGCAGCTTGGTAGGACAGAGAAACACTGAAGCTTTCTTT. The full variable domain, completed from the reference TRBV5-5 and TRBJ1-1 proteins outside the CDR3, reads DAGVTQSPTHLIKTRGQQVTLRCSPISGHKSVSWYQQVLGQGPQFIFQYYEKEERGRGNFPDRFSARQFPNYSSELNVNALLLGDSALYLCASSLVGQRNTEAFFGQGTRLTVV.